The clone carrying this T cell receptor (beta chain) was counted once. TCRdb keeps only in-frame clones here, not all; method: immunoSEQ multiplex PCR. Among about 83,000 clones listed, around nine tenths were seen once. With 5 bases removed from V and 1 base from J, the gap between germline ends came to 18 bases. CDR3 length: 16 amino acids. Looked up from germline, CDR1 is SGHRS and CDR2 is YFSETQ. This entry comes from a study of technical replicates of blood from several donors. This receptor was taken from a human donor in good health. The source material was T cells isolated from PBMCs. This chain uses TRBV5-1 with TRBJ1-1; D is unresolved. Here the CDR3 reads CASSESHSAPNTEAFF. The CDR3, as DNA: TGCGCCAGCAGTGAGTCCCACTCCGCCCCGAACACTGAAGCTTTCTTT. The variable domain in full, with the rest retrieved from reference TRBV5-1 and TRBJ1-1, is KAGVTQTPRYLIKTRGQQVTLSCSPISGHRSVSWYQQTPGQGLQFLFEYFSETQRNKGNFPGRFSGRQFSNSRSEMNVSTLELGDSALYLCASSESHSAPNTEAFFGQGTRLTVV.